Below are 6 T cell receptor beta chains sequenced from a single sample in a study of response to subunit inactivated influenza vaccine. Each CDR3 protein is one row after TCRdb ran MiXCR on the RT-PCR reads. Of about 830,000 distinct CDR3 sequences in the sample, about a fifth are singletons; the top ten hold about 11%. The material was PBMCs from blood, obtained about 5 days after vaccination. The receptor source for this set is a man aged 50 or older who received an inactivated influenza vaccine.

The V and J genes are TRBV4-3 and TRBJ2-1, with D unclear. V gave up 0 bases and J gave up 8 bases, with 14 bases separating them. Germline CDR1 is LGHNA and CDR2 is YSLEER. The CDR3 totals 15 residues. CDR3 residues: CASSQERTKGYEQFF. CDR3 nucleotide sequence: TGCGCCAGCAGCCAAGAACGGACCAAGGGTTATGAGCAGTTCTTC.

The chain combines TRBV5-1 with TRBJ2-7; D is uncertain. Trimming took 4 bases from V and 4 from J, leaving 12 bases between them. CDR1 is SGHRS and CDR2 is YFSETQ in the germline V gene. The CDR3 has 13 amino acids. CDR3 nucleotide sequence: TGCGCCAGCAGCCCCGCGTCGGTATACGAGCAGTACTTC. This sequence encodes CASSPASVYEQYF.

The chain has TRBV20-1 and TRBJ2-3; the match to TRBD2 covers 10 bases. This CDR3 spans 15 amino acids. V lost 6 bases and J lost 5; bases outside the gene matches: 11. The germline V gene has CDR1 DFQATT and CDR2 SNEGSKA (reference sequence). CDR3 in amino acids: CSAQSLAGVGDTQYF. CDR3 DNA sequence: TGCAGTGCGCAGAGTCTAGCGGGGGTCGGAGATACGCAGTATTTT.

This clonotype was found many times. The CDR3 loop reads CASSLDQDTEQYF. As DNA, the CDR3 is TGCGCCAGCAGCCTAGATCAGGACACCGAGCAGTACTTC. V gene TRBV4-1 combines with J gene TRBJ2-7, with D possibly TRBD1 on 5 matching bases. Germline CDR1 reads MGHRA; CDR2 reads YSYEKL. Trimming cost V 4 bases and J 6 bases, with 13 bases left between them. CDR3 length: 13 amino acids.

This clonotype has more than one count but fewer than ten. The genes are TRBV28 and TRBJ2-1; TRBD1 matches at 10 bases. The CDR3 spans 16 residues. Germline V gene sequence: CDR1 MDHEN, CDR2 SYDVKM. V lost 4 bases to trimming and J lost 6 bases; unmatched junction nucleotides: 9. The CDR3 DNA reads TGTGCCAGCAGTTCTTGGACAGGGGGAAACCCCAATGAGCAGTTCTTC. Amino acid sequence: CASSSWTGGNPNEQFF. Supplemented by reference TRBV28 and TRBJ2-1, the full variable domain reads DVKVTQSSRYLVKRTGEKVFLECVQDMDHENMFWYRQDPGLGLRLIYFSYDVKMKEKGDIPEGYSVSREKKERFSLILESASTNQTSMYLCASSSWTGGNPNEQFFGPGTRLTVL.

This clonotype has just a few counts. The chain combines TRBV11-1 with TRBJ2-3; 9 bases are shared with TRBD2. CDR3 length: 17 amino acids. Germline V lookup: CDR1 SGHAT, CDR2 FQDESV (reference sequence). Trimming cost V 8 bases and J 2 bases; bases outside gene matches: 14. The CDR3 spells CASVGGASGTYTDTQYF. In DNA, the CDR3 is TGTGCCAGCGTCGGGGGAGCTAGCGGGACTTACACAGATACGCAGTATTTT.